The present T cell receptor beta chain was sequenced within a study of T cell repertoires in ileal Crohn's disease. At the level of the study: Patients had a median approximately 8-year disease duration, and roughly 32% were active smokers. All patients had surgery for stricturing (approximately 60%) or penetrating (39%) disease. Postoperative therapy was given to about half: roughly 11 thiopurines, 15 to 20 anti-TNF agents. The MI sample came from the proximal margin of the surgical specimen.

TCRdb's table, derived via immunoSEQ multiplex PCR, lists solely in-frame clones and lacks some. Among some 6,900 clones listed, roughly 74% were seen once. This clone was observed a few times. Germline-derived CDR1 and CDR2 are SGHAT and FQDESV (reference sequence). This CDR3 comprises 16 residues. Trimming took 3 bases from V and 1 from J; bases not matched to a gene: 6. Time point reported: proximal margin of the surgical specimen (macroscopically non-inflamed). The sample was ileal tissue. The sequence was collected from an adult with Crohn's disease. The chain has TRBV11-1 and TRBJ1-1; TRBD1 aligns across 9 bases. This CDR3 is CASSFPGQGKNTEAFF. CDR3 in DNA: TGTGCCAGCAGCTTTCCGGGACAGGGAAAGAACACTGAAGCTTTCTTT.